This T cell receptor (beta chain) was documented in a study of T cells after yellow fever vaccination. Universal primer sites and UMIs were introduced during 5'RACE template-switching synthesis of TCR cDNA. MiXCR was run by TCRdb on the 5' RACE reads, yielding one entry per CDR3 protein. The sample has around 350,000 distinct CDR3 sequences; 11% are singletons. After removal of 3 bases from V and 7 bases from J, the junction contained 4 bases not matched to a gene. This CDR3 comprises 15 residues. Germline V gene lookup returns CDR1 SGDLS and CDR2 YYNGEE. The sequence came from a man in his late teens or twenties who received the YFV17D yellow fever vaccine. The source material was PBMCs, sampled on the day of the first yellow fever vaccination. This chain connects TRBV9 to TRBJ1-4, with TRBD1 matching over 12 bases. CDR3 sequence reads: CASSGGTGGREKLFF. Written as DNA, the CDR3 is TGTGCCAGCAGCGGAGGGACAGGGGGCCGTGAAAAACTGTTTTTT.